The entry below describes one TCR beta chain. The target antigen is unknown. The data were produced by immunoSEQ multiplex PCR, yet TCRdb's version contains in-frame clones alone and is incomplete. This table holds approximately 99,000 clones, 86% found once. The data were taken from a study of OX40 agonist ivuxolimab in advanced cancers. For the study at large: Patients got intravenous ivuxolimab at 0.01 to 10 mg/kg every 2 weeks. A male proportion of over 75% was recorded, with mean age approximately 57 years and range roughly 20 to 85.

The CDR3 consists of 13 residues. Trimming took off 3 bases at V and 2 bases at J, with 8 bases between the two ends. The germline V gene encodes CDR1 MNHNS and CDR2 SASEGT. General study findings and limits: Doses of 0.1 to 3.0 mg/kg were accompanied by clonal expansion of CD4+ and CD8+ blood T cells by week 6.

Baseline was the first blood sampling point, followed by cycle 4 day 1 and cycle 7 day 1. The chain is built from TRBV6-1 and TRBJ2-7, with D uncertain. Material: CD4+ or CD8+ T cells sorted from blood, obtained in a trial of the OX40 agonist ivuxolimab. The source of this sequence is an adult with an advanced solid tumor such as melanoma, head and neck, liver or kidney cancer. The CDR3 nucleotides are TGTGCCAGCAGTGAGGCCAGAACCTACGAGCAGTACTTC. Its protein is CASSEARTYEQYF.